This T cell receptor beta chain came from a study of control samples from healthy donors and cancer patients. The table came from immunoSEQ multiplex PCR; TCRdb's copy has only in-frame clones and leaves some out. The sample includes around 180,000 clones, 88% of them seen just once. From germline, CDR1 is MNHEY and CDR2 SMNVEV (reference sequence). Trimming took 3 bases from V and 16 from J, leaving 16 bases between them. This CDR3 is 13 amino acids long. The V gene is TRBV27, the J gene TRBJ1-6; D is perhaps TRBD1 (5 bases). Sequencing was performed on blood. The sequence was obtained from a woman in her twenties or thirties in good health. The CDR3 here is CASSFRGRQILHF. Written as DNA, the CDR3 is TGTGCCAGCAGTTTTAGGGGACGACAGATACTCCACTTT.